The 23 T cell receptor beta chains presented below share a single source sample, sequenced in a study of blood T cell repertoires in COVID-19. Data came from immunoSEQ multiplex PCR; TCRdb stores just in-frame clones and leaves some out. Of a few hundred thousand clones in the sample, 90% are singletons; the top ten hold less than 15%. Sequenced sample: PBMCs or T cells enriched from blood (not recorded which). Source of these receptors: a man aged 25-45 years who had been exposed to COVID-19.

This rearrangement joins TRBV18 to TRBJ1-2; D possibly corresponds to TRBD1 (5 bases). Trimming cost V 3 bases and J 1 base, with 18 bases left between them. This CDR3 contains 17 residues. Germline V gives CDR1 KGHSH, CDR2 LQKENI. CDR3 sequence (DNA): TGTGCCAGCTCACCTCTGGCAGGGTTCCCCCTTAACTATGGCTACACCTTC. Amino acid sequence: CASSPLAGFPLNYGYTF.

This chain links TRBV4-1 with TRBJ2-3, with 9 bases fitting TRBD2. CDR1 and CDR2 (germline): MGHRA, YSYEKL. V lost 6 bases, J lost 2 bases, and 9 bases stayed unmatched. The CDR3 has 16 residues. The chain's CDR3 is CASRGVAGGLTDTQYF. The DNA of the CDR3 is TGCGCCAGCAGAGGGGTGGCGGGGGGGCTCACAGATACGCAGTATTTT.

The chain joins TRBV9 to TRBJ2-2; 7 bases are shared with TRBD2. The CDR3 loop spans 15 amino acids. The V gene's germline CDR1 is SGDLS and CDR2 YYNGEE. Trimming at V came to 0 bases and at J to 4 bases, leaving 3 bases not matched to a gene. The CDR3 loop is CASSVAGEGTGELFF. CDR3 bases: TGTGCCAGCAGCGTAGCGGGGGAGGGCACCGGGGAGCTGTTTTTT. Looking up the rest from reference TRBV9 and TRBJ2-2 gives the full variable domain: DSGVTQTPKHLITATGQRVTLRCSPRSGDLSVYWYQQSLDQGLQFLIQYYNGEERAKGNILERFSAQQFPDLHSELNLSSLELGDSALYFCASSVAGEGTGELFFGEGSRLTVL.

Comment on this clone: Other nucleotide sequences from this sample produce the same CDR3. The gene calls are TRBV29-1 and TRBJ1-1; D is perhaps TRBD1 (5 bases). Germline V gene lookup returns CDR1 SQVTM and CDR2 ANQGSEA. V lost 7 bases and J 5 bases, leaving 14 bases between the germline ends. The length of the CDR3 is 12 residues. The DNA for the CDR3 is TGCAGCGCGCCACTCCAGGGAACTGAAGCTTTCTTT. Its translation is CSAPLQGTEAFF.

The chain recombines TRBV4-1 with TRBJ2-7, with TRBD1 matching 7 bases. Germline CDR1 is MGHRA and CDR2 is YSYEKL. Trimming removed 0 bases from V and 5 bases from J; junction bases left unmatched: 4. The CDR3 loop spans 14 amino acids. This chain's CDR3 is CASSQDEGANEQYF. The DNA for the CDR3 is TGCGCCAGCAGCCAAGACGAGGGGGCCAACGAGCAGTACTTC.

J is TRBJ1-2 and V is TRBV19; TRBD1 aligns across 7 bases. CDR3 size: 14 residues. V was pared by 9 bases and J by 4 bases, with 11 bases of the junction left unmatched. The germline V gene encodes CDR1 LNHDA and CDR2 SQIVND (reference sequence). CDR3 region: CASATTGYGYGYTF. As DNA, the CDR3 is TGTGCCAGCGCCACGACAGGGTACGGCTATGGCTACACCTTC.

This rearrangement joins TRBV5-1 to TRBJ2-1, with 10 bases fitting TRBD2. The germline CDR1 and CDR2 sequences are SGHRS and YFSETQ. This CDR3 contains 16 residues. After removal of 4 bases from V and 4 bases from J, the junction contained 8 bases not matched to a gene. CDR3 sequence: CASSITSSGGYNEQFF. CDR3 nucleotides: TGCGCCAGCAGCATCACTTCTAGCGGGGGTTACAATGAGCAGTTCTTC.

This chain uses TRBV6-5 with TRBJ2-3; 9 bases are shared with TRBD1. The CDR3 is 14 amino acids. Germline V CDR1 and CDR2: MNHEY, SVGAGI. V gave up 6 bases and J gave up 5 bases; unmatched junction bases: 6. The DNA for the CDR3 is TGTGCCAGCAGGCAGACAGGGGGAGTAGATACGCAGTATTTT. Its translation: CASRQTGGVDTQYF.

The chain joins TRBV6-6 to TRBJ2-7, with TRBD2 as a possible D gene (6 bases). This CDR3 is built from 15 residues. CDR1 and CDR2 (germline): MNHNY, SVGAGI (reference sequence). The ends were cut back, 7 bases at V and 3 bases at J, with 19 bases in the middle. CDR3 in amino acids: CASNYHGTPIYEQYF. In nucleotides, the CDR3 is TGTGCCAGCAACTACCACGGGACTCCGATCTACGAGCAGTACTTC.

This clone has only one observation. CDR3 sequence (DNA): TGTGCCAGCAGCTTAGAGGCCGGGAGTTATGGCTACACCTTC. It yields the protein CASSLEAGSYGYTF. This chain joins TRBV7-9 and TRBJ1-2; D is ambiguous. The CDR3 covers 14 residues. Germline V gene sequence: CDR1 SEHNR, CDR2 FQNEAQ (reference sequence). With 1 base removed from V and 5 bases from J, the gap between germline ends came to 11 bases.

This clone occurred once. The chain is built from TRBV27 and TRBJ1-2, with D unresolved. CDR3 length: 16 amino acids. Germline V lookup: CDR1 MNHEY, CDR2 SMNVEV (reference sequence). Between the trimmed V and J ends, which lost 2 bases and 3 bases, there was a span of 16 bases. The CDR3 sequence: CASSLIGEPAYYGYTF. CDR3 nucleotide sequence: TGTGCCAGCAGTTTAATCGGGGAGCCGGCCTACTATGGCTACACCTTC.

The chain combines TRBV4-3 with TRBJ2-1; 8 nucleotides line up with TRBD2. The V gene end was trimmed by 2 bases and the J gene end by 4 bases; junction bases not matched to a gene: 10. CDR3 length: 17 amino acids. Germline V gives CDR1 LGHNA, CDR2 YSLEER. The CDR3 sequence: CASSQSRGGRIYNEQFF. Written as DNA, the CDR3 is TGCGCCAGCAGCCAAAGCCGGGGGGGGCGAATTTACAATGAGCAGTTCTTC.

This clone was seen just once. Mismatch with germline at one junction end may stem from a read error. V is TRBV6-5 and J is TRBJ1-2; D remains unclear. Germline-derived CDR1 and CDR2 are MNHEY and SVGAGI. The length of the CDR3 is 12 residues. The CDR3 nucleotides are TGTGCCAGCAGTCACGGGAAGGCCCGCTGGGCCTTC. This codes for CASSHGKARWAF.

The chain couples TRBV5-1 to TRBJ2-7; 9 positions match TRBD2. Germline values: CDR1 SGHRS, CDR2 YFSETQ. The CDR3 is 16 residues long. V trimming: 5 bases; J trimming: 0 bases; junction bases outside the gene matches: 9. DNA of the CDR3: TGCGCCAGCAGTAACCAGCGGGGGGTAAGCTCCTACGAGCAGTACTTC. It codes for CASSNQRGVSSYEQYF.

CDR3 region: CASSYSGTGWGERHNEQFF. The CDR3 DNA reads as TGTGCCAGCAGCTATAGTGGGACAGGGTGGGGAGAAAGACACAATGAGCAGTTCTTC. The chain uses TRBV5-8 and TRBJ2-1, with 9 bases aligning to TRBD1. The CDR3 is made up of 19 amino acids. CDR1 and CDR2 from the germline V gene are SGHTS and YDEGEE. V was pared by 3 bases and J by 5 bases, with 18 bases of the junction left unmatched.

This chain joins TRBV29-1 and TRBJ1-1; 8 bases are shared with TRBD1. With V trimmed by 6 bases and J by 1 base, 7 bases remained unmatched. This CDR3 has 14 residues. Looked up from germline, CDR1 is SQVTM and CDR2 is ANQGSEA. This CDR3 reads CSVCRGQANTEAFF. CDR3 DNA: TGCAGCGTATGCCGGGGACAGGCGAACACTGAAGCTTTCTTT. The complete variable domain, with remaining parts taken from reference TRBV29-1 and TRBJ1-1, reads SAVISQKPSRDICQRGTSLTIQCQVDSQVTMMFWYRQQPGQSLTLIATANQGSEATYESGFVIDKFPISRPNLTFSTLTVSNMSPEDSSIYLCSVCRGQANTEAFFGQGTRLTVV.

The chain combines TRBV6-5 with TRBJ1-1; D ambiguous. This CDR3 contains 14 residues. The germline CDR1 and CDR2 sequences are MNHEY and SVGAGI. V was cut by 7 bases and J by 3 bases, with 15 bases left in between. In DNA, the CDR3 is TGTGCCAGCATACGGGGTAATGGGTACACTGAAGCTTTCTTT. Translated: CASIRGNGYTEAFF.

CDR3 nucleotide sequence: TGTGCCAGCAGCCTCGGACAGAACAATCAGCCCCAGCATTTT. Its protein is CASSLGQNNQPQHF. This chain uses TRBV2 with TRBJ1-5; possibly TRBD1 for D (6 bases). The CDR3 length is 14 residues. V was cut by 6 bases and J by 3 bases, with 12 bases left in between. Germline CDR1 reads SNHLY; CDR2 reads FYNNEI.

J is TRBJ1-2 and V is TRBV4-2, with D maybe TRBD1 (5 bases). The ends were cut back, 4 bases at V and 5 bases at J, with 20 bases in the middle. CDR1 is LGHNA and CDR2 is YNFKEQ in the germline V gene. The CDR3 spans 16 residues. The CDR3 sequence is CASSLNSRGLLYGYTF. The DNA of the CDR3 is TGTGCCAGCAGCCTGAACAGTAGGGGATTGTTGTATGGCTACACCTTC.

The gene calls are TRBV7-6 and TRBJ2-6; no clear D. The CDR3 is 15 amino acids. V was shortened by 2 bases and J by 2 bases, with 7 bases between the two germline ends. Germline lookup yields CDR1 SGHVS and CDR2 FNYEAQ. The CDR3 region has the DNA TGTGCCAGCAGCTTATCGGGTGCTGGGGCCAACGTCCTGACTTTC. Translated: CASSLSGAGANVLTF. The entire variable domain, with the rest obtained from reference TRBV7-6 and TRBJ2-6, is as follows: GAGVSQSPRYKVTKRGQDVALRCDPISGHVSLYWYRQALGQGPEFLTYFNYEAQQDKSGLPNDRFSAERPEGSISTLTIQRTEQRDSAMYRCASSLSGAGANVLTFGAGSRLTVL.

J is TRBJ2-3 and V is TRBV7-3; D is unclear. V was clipped by 3 bases and J by 4 bases, with 11 bases between them. The CDR3 covers 14 residues. In germline, CDR1 is SGHTA, CDR2 FQGTGA. The DNA for the CDR3 is TGTGCCAGCAGCTTCGGGTCCCCCGCAGATACGCAGTATTTT. Its translation: CASSFGSPADTQYF. The full variable domain, completed using reference TRBV7-3 and TRBJ2-3, is GAGVSQTPSNKVTEKGKYVELRCDPISGHTALYWYRQSLGQGPEFLIYFQGTGAADDSGLPNDRFFAVRPEGSVSTLKIQRTERGDSAVYLCASSFGSPADTQYFGPGTRLTVL.

This clone was counted once. The V gene is TRBV19, the J gene TRBJ1-6; no clear D. The V end was cut by 11 bases, the J end by 7 bases, with 24 bases between. This CDR3 spans 16 amino acids. Germline lookup yields CDR1 LNHDA and CDR2 SQIVND (reference sequence). In nucleotides, the CDR3 is TGTGCCTCAAGACAAACGACCCCCAGTCGGAATTCACCCCTCCACTTT. Its protein product is CASRQTTPSRNSPLHF.

CDR3 loop: CASTRGGGYEQYF. DNA for the CDR3: TGCGCCAGCACCCGGGGGGGAGGGTACGAGCAGTACTTC. This chain connects TRBV5-1 to TRBJ2-7, with TRBD2 identical over 8 bases. The CDR3 is 13 residues long. V was clipped by 6 bases and J by 4 bases; unmatched bases: 6. The germline CDR1 and CDR2 sequences are SGHRS and YFSETQ.